The rows below give T cell receptor beta chains drawn from one sample of a study of blood T cell repertoires in COVID-19. Assay used: immunoSEQ multiplex PCR; TCRdb lists only in-frame clones, some missing. Among fewer than 250,000 clones, 83% were seen once, and the ten largest hold 3.6%. Sequencing was done on a sample of PBMCs or T cells enriched from blood (not recorded which). The receptors derive from a woman aged 35 to 49 who had been exposed to COVID-19. Each CDR3 is given with its conserved first and last residue. Fields, in order: J gene, CDR3 length, V gene, CDR3 protein.

>TRBJ1-3|15|TRBV4-2
CASSQATGGLDTIYF
>TRBJ1-1|15|TRBV7-3
CASTPESGRNTEAFF
>TRBJ1-4|15|TRBV4-2
CASSQGRGVNEKLFF
>TRBJ1-4|14|TRBV27
CASSTGGAVEKLFF
>TRBJ1-1|14|TRBV3-1/TRBV3-2
CASSGTDMNTEAFF
>TRBJ2-7|17|TRBV29-1
CSAARSTGATSTYEQYF
>TRBJ1-1|14|TRBV28
CASRALSIRTEAFF
>TRBJ2-5|16|TRBV27
CASSLSLTSGEETQYF
>TRBJ2-7|13|TRBV7-2
CASSLSRAHEQYF
>TRBJ1-5|17|TRBV21-1
CASTPRPPDRLGQPQHF
>TRBJ1-4|15|TRBV28
CASSLIQFGNEKLFF
>TRBJ2-3|13|TRBV12-3/TRBV12-4
CASSLTRSDTQYF
>TRBJ2-1|15|TRBV19
CASSKRATGVWEQFF
>TRBJ2-1|14|TRBV9
CASSVESGGVEQFF
>TRBJ1-1|15|TRBV6-2/TRBV6-3
CASSYGGGMNTEAFF
>TRBJ1-2|15|TRBV21-1
CASSQTGEFNYGYTF
>TRBJ2-5|15|TRBV7-9
CASSPRRGGGETQYF
>TRBJ1-2|16|TRBV5-1
CASSANTGTAMESYTF
>TRBJ2-3|15|TRBV7-9
CASSLIGGDSVTQYF
>TRBJ2-3|15|TRBV11-3
CASSLGQTGLNTQYF
>TRBJ1-2|13|TRBV3-1/TRBV3-2
CASRIQGSYGYTF
>TRBJ2-3|17|TRBV5-8
CASSSVGSGFRTDTQYF
>TRBJ2-7|14|TRBV4-2
CASSLGTSGGEQYF
>TRBJ1-2|14|TRBV25-1
CASSESPGAYGYTF
>TRBJ2-7|14|TRBV21-1
CASSKGGQVHEQYF
>TRBJ1-6|11|TRBV7-2
CASSSSSPLHF
>TRBJ1-2|17|TRBV10-3
CAISVGAAQAGNYGYTF
>TRBJ2-1|13|TRBV13
CASSLVPYNEQFF
>TRBJ1-3|15|TRBV5-4
CASSLDPSSGNTIYF
>TRBJ2-7|16|TRBV27
CASKRGTAFGVYEQYF
>TRBJ1-1|15|TRBV28
CASSLPGTLNTEAFF
>TRBJ1-3|17|TRBV5-1
CASSPDDRLNSGNTIYF
>TRBJ1-4|13|TRBV29-1
CSAGGQAGEKLFF
>TRBJ1-1|14|TRBV6-2/TRBV6-3
CASSYNKMNTEAFF
>TRBJ1-2|13|TRBV28
CATKPGLLWGYTF
>TRBJ2-7|16|TRBV24-1
CANPPTRDRGRYEQYF